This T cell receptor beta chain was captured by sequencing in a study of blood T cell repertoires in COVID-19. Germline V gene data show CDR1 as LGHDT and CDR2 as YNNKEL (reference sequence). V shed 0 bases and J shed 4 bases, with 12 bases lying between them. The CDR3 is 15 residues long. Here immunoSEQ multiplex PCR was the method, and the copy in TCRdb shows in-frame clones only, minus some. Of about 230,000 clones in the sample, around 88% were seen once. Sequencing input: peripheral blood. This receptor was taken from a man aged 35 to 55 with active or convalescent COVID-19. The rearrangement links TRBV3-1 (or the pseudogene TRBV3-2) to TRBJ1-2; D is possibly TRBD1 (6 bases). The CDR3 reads CASSQDLTGPYGYTF. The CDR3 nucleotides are TGTGCCAGCAGCCAAGATTTAACAGGGCCCTATGGCTACACCTTC.